The 21 T cell receptor beta chains reported below all come from one sample, sequenced in a study of regulatory T cells in long-lasting Graves disease. CDR3 regions were amplified by Arm-PCR using iRepertoire HTBI primers to build TCR beta libraries. In TCRdb, the multiplex PCR reads were re-called with MiXCR into one record per CDR3 protein. In the table there are 350,000 to 400,000 distinct CDR3 sequences, roughly 17% of which are singletons. The time point here: newly diagnosed GD, antithyroid drugs for less than 3 months. RNA isolated from PBMCs was used to make the TCR library. Separately, the same data were catalogued under a study of T cells in Graves' hyperthyroidism and ophthalmopathy.

This material consisted of peripheral blood mononuclear cells (PBMCs), taken at new diagnosis, from a patient treated with antithyroid drugs. All receptors come from a woman between 18 and 30 years old with Graves disease.

This clonotype was detected many times. The rearrangement uses TRBV4-1 and TRBJ2-3, with D possibly TRBD2 on 5 matching bases. V lost 4 bases, J lost 4 bases, and 21 bases lay in between. Germline V lookup: CDR1 MGHRA, CDR2 YSYEKL. CDR3 length: 17 residues. The CDR3 is CASSPRQLATEADTQYF. The CDR3, as DNA: TGCGCCAGCAGCCCCCGCCAGCTAGCAACGGAGGCAGATACGCAGTATTTT.

This clonotype was recorded at least ten times. The chain couples TRBV28 to TRBJ2-1; 10 bases fit TRBD2. V lost 2 bases, J lost 6 bases, and 1 base stayed unmatched. CDR3 size: 14 residues. The germline gives CDR1 MDHEN, CDR2 SYDVKM. Here the CDR3 DNA reads TGTGCCAGCAGTTTACTAGCGGGAGTCAATGAGCAGTTCTTC. This sequence encodes CASSLLAGVNEQFF.

This clonotype has just a few counts. The chain has TRBV6-5 and TRBJ1-1; no clear D gene. The V gene's germline CDR1 is MNHEY and CDR2 SVGAGI. V gave up 4 bases and J gave up 4 bases, with 7 bases separating them. This CDR3 comprises 12 residues. The chain's CDR3 is CASSSMPTEAFF. Here the CDR3 DNA reads TGTGCCAGCAGTTCCATGCCCACTGAAGCTTTCTTT.

This clonotype was seen at least ten times. This chain uses TRBV3-1 with TRBJ2-5; D remains unclear. The CDR3 totals 13 residues. CDR1 is LGHDT and CDR2 is YNNKEL in the germline V gene (reference sequence). The ends were cut back, 0 bases at V and 5 bases at J, with 7 bases in the middle. Written as DNA, the CDR3 is TGTGCCAGCAGCCAAGACACTTTTGAGACCCAGTACTTC. As protein: CASSQDTFETQYF.

Many counts were recorded for this clonotype. This chain connects TRBV30 to TRBJ1-6; perhaps TRBD1 as D (5 bases). Trimming shortened V by 3 bases and J by 6 bases, and 9 bases separated the two germline ends. Germline V gene lookup returns CDR1 GTSNPN and CDR2 SVGIG (reference sequence). The CDR3 covers 13 residues. The CDR3 reads CAWRGPVNSPLHF. The CDR3 region has the DNA TGTGCCTGGAGGGGGCCAGTTAATTCACCCCTCCACTTT.

Details on this clonotype: At one end, the junction sequence differs from germline, possibly due to a read error. This sequence joins TRBV5-1 and TRBJ2-3; 9 nucleotides match TRBD2. The CDR3 runs 16 residues. Germline CDR1 SGHRS, CDR2 YFSETQ. The CDR3 protein is CASSFNTGDSGSTQYF. The CDR3 DNA reads TGTGCCAGCAGCTTCAACACCGGGGATAGCGGGAGTACGCAGTATTTT.

This clonotype was detected ten times or more. In DNA, the CDR3 is TGTGCCAGCAGCTTAAGACAGGGGGCGTTCGGCGAGCAGTACTTC. It yields the protein CASSLRQGAFGEQYF. J is TRBJ2-7 and V is TRBV7-8, with 10 bases that match TRBD1. The junction had 7 bases not matched to a gene; V was cut back by 2 bases and J by 6 bases. This CDR3 contains 15 residues. Germline lookup yields CDR1 SGHVS and CDR2 FQNEAQ.

This clonotype was seen many times. The chain uses TRBV7-9 and TRBJ2-7; D is possibly TRBD1 (7 bases). V was trimmed by 6 bases and J by 7 bases, leaving 22 bases between them. Germline assignment: CDR1 SEHNR and CDR2 FQNEAQ (reference sequence). There are 15 residues in the CDR3. Here the CDR3 reads CASRDSQGEVSEQYF. The CDR3 coding sequence is TGTGCCAGCAGGGATTCGCAGGGGGAGGTTTCGGAGCAGTACTTC.

This clonotype showed up many times. The V call is TRBV2, the J call TRBJ2-6; a weak D match, TRBD2 (5 bases). CDR3 length: 16 amino acids. Trimming took 8 bases from V and 0 from J, leaving 14 bases between them. CDR1 is SNHLY, CDR2 FYNNEI, per germline. CDR3 coding DNA: TGTGCCAGCCGGGATCAGCCCTTCTCTGGGGCCAACGTCCTGACTTTC. Translation gives CASRDQPFSGANVLTF.

In its sample, this clonotype was seen a few times. The V call is TRBV24-1, the J call TRBJ2-1; tentatively, D is TRBD1 (5 bases). CDR1 is KGHDR, CDR2 SFDVKD, per germline. Trimming cost V 5 bases and J 8 bases, with 9 bases left between them. There are 12 residues in the CDR3. CDR3 residues: CATSAQGYEQFF. The CDR3 DNA follows: TGTGCCACCAGTGCCCAGGGTTATGAGCAGTTCTTC.

This clonotype was seen repeatedly, ten times or more. V gene TRBV6-1 combines with J gene TRBJ2-5; TRBD1 is a possible D gene (5 bases). This CDR3 spans 13 amino acids. Per the germline V gene, CDR1 is MNHNS and CDR2 is SASEGT. The germline V and J ends were trimmed by 7 bases and 5 bases, with 14 bases remaining between them. The CDR3 DNA is TGTGCCAGCACTTTAGACAGTAAGGAGACCCAGTACTTC. Translated, it gives CASTLDSKETQYF.

This clonotype was seen a single time. A far bigger clonotype differs at one base, so this is likely a read error. The chain carries TRBV7-2 and TRBJ1-5; no clear D. Germline CDR1 and CDR2: SGHTA and FQGNSA. The CDR3 is 14 residues long. V gave up 6 bases and J gave up 7 bases, with 16 bases separating them. The CDR3 nucleotides read TGTGCCAGCAGTGCAGCGCAGGAAACCCAGCCCCAGCATTTT. Residues: CASSAAQETQPQHF.

This clonotype was seen ten or more times. The rearrangement joins TRBV29-1 to TRBJ2-7; 8 bases agree with TRBD1. V was pared by 3 bases and J by 6 bases, with 4 bases of the junction left unmatched. Germline V gene data show CDR1 as SQVTM and CDR2 as ANQGSEA. The CDR3 is 12 amino acids. The CDR3 protein is CSVEDRAREQYF. The CDR3 DNA reads TGCAGCGTTGAGGACAGGGCTCGCGAGCAGTACTTC.

This clonotype was recorded many times. This chain joins TRBV20-1 and TRBJ2-5, with D possibly being TRBD2 (5 bases). Germline loops: CDR1 DFQATT, CDR2 SNEGSKA (reference sequence). Trimming stripped 7 bases from V and 7 bases from J, with 10 bases between. This CDR3 region has 10 residues. The CDR3 bases are TGCAGTGGCTTCGAGGGGACCCAGTACTTC. It yields the protein CSGFEGTQYF.

In this sample, this clonotype turned up many times. The V and J genes are TRBV7-3 and TRBJ2-3; 7 bases match TRBD1. This CDR3 spans 15 amino acids. Trimming removed 5 bases from V and 5 bases from J; junction bases left unmatched: 10. Germline lookup yields CDR1 SGHTA and CDR2 FQGTGA. CDR3 coding DNA: TGTGCCAGCAGCCCGGACAGGCAAGTTAAAGATACGCAGTATTTT. Residues: CASSPDRQVKDTQYF.

The rearrangement joins TRBV19 to TRBJ2-2; D possibly matches TRBD1 or TRBD2 (5 bases each). Germline V gives CDR1 LNHDA, CDR2 SQIVND (reference sequence). This CDR3 has 13 residues. Trimming took 7 bases from V and 4 from J, leaving 10 bases between them. CDR3 amino acids: CASNTGLTGELFF. In nucleotides, the CDR3 is TGTGCCAGTAATACAGGACTCACCGGGGAGCTGTTTTTT.

In its sample, this clonotype was seen a few times. The chain recombines TRBV14 with TRBJ2-7, with 8 bases matching TRBD1. V trimming: 3 bases; J trimming: 4 bases; junction bases outside the gene matches: 8. Germline CDR1 and CDR2: SGHDN and FVKESK. The CDR3 runs 15 residues. Written as DNA, the CDR3 is TGTGCCAGCAGCCACAGCCGGGACAGGTGGTACGAGCAGTACTTC. Its protein is CASSHSRDRWYEQYF.

This clonotype showed up just once. CDR3 sequence: CASSATESGANVLTF. The CDR3 region has the DNA TGTGCCAGCAGCGCGACCGAGTCTGGGGCCAACGTCCTGACTTTC. V usage is TRBV9 and J usage is TRBJ2-6; no definite D call. The CDR3 has 15 residues. From germline, CDR1 is SGDLS and CDR2 YYNGEE. Trimming shortened V by 3 bases and J by 1 base, and 8 bases separated the two germline ends.

V and J are TRBV5-1 and TRBJ2-5; D is undetermined. CDR1 and CDR2 from the germline V gene are SGHRS and YFSETQ. This CDR3 region has 14 residues. V was pared by 0 bases and J by 3 bases, with 9 bases between. The CDR3 region has the DNA TGCGCCAGCAGCTTGGGAGGCGGCGAAGAGACCCAGTACTTC. This encodes CASSLGGGEETQYF.

This clonotype was detected many times. The CDR3 bases are TGCGCCAGCAGGTGGACAGGATACACAGATACGCAGTATTTT. It codes for CASRWTGYTDTQYF. The chain recombines TRBV5-1 with TRBJ2-3; 7 bases line up with TRBD1. The V segment lost 5 bases and the J segment 2 bases; nucleotides outside the gene matches: 5. CDR1 and CDR2 (germline): SGHRS, YFSETQ. This CDR3 spans 14 amino acids.

This clonotype was counted at least ten times. Here the CDR3 DNA reads TGTGCCAGCGTCAGGAGGACTAGCGTAGCGAACACCGGGGAGCTGTTTTTT. The encoded protein is CASVRRTSVANTGELFF. V gene TRBV11-2 combines with J gene TRBJ2-2; 9 bases map to TRBD2. The CDR3 sequence is 17 residues long. Germline V gene lookup returns CDR1 SGHAT and CDR2 FQNNGV. J gave up 0 bases and V 8 bases, and 10 bases lay outside the gene matches.